This entry is about one T cell receptor (beta chain). Its antigen is as yet unknown. This record belongs to a study of T cell repertoires in cytomegalovirus infection. About the research overall: Signatures in public TCR beta sequences pointed to both CMV infection and matching HLA type. Overall study results and limits: HLA-C-restricted CMV clonotypes gave the most frequent clonotype in two of eight donors. Identification of carriers of CMV plus the relevant HLA was achieved through cumulative public TCR beta family frequency.

Each CDR3 protein gets one entry after TCRdb re-called the reads with MiXCR. The profile shows around 170,000 distinct CDR3 sequences, approximately 14% of them singletons. Per germline, CDR1 LNHDA and CDR2 SQIVND (reference sequence). This CDR3 is 14 amino acids long. The V and J ends lost 5 bases and 2 bases respectively, with 10 bases between them. The origin of this receptor is a human donor in good health (CMV status not recorded). Some clones in this sample may be carry-over from other donors' samples. The chain combines TRBV19 with TRBJ1-5; TRBD1 might be the D (6 bases). Sequencing was done on a sample of PBMCs. Here the CDR3 DNA reads TGTGCCAGTAGTGAAAGACAGGGCAATCAGCCCCAGCATTTT. It yields the protein CASSERQGNQPQHF.